These 32 T cell receptor beta chains originate from one sample sequenced in a study of blood T cell repertoires in COVID-19 (dated by TCRdb to 2020 to 2021). The library was built by means of the immunoSEQ multiplex PCR assay. TCRdb limited this immuneACCESS table to in-frame rearrangements with V and J called. A share of clones is missing; checked studies link under half to unresolved V genes, and the rest is unexplained. The sample table holds under 350,000 clones, of which around 90% were seen once. The ten largest clones represent 6.8% of the sample. Sequenced input: peripheral blood. The receptors shown here come from a woman under 40 with COVID-19, enrolled during active disease.

A note on this clone: Within the sample, other DNA sequences also encode this same CDR3. The V and J genes are TRBV20-1 and TRBJ2-7; D ambiguous. The germline V and J ends were trimmed by 3 bases and 3 bases, with 6 bases remaining between them. Per the germline V gene, CDR1 is DFQATT and CDR2 is SNEGSKA (reference sequence). This CDR3 has 11 amino acids. Here the CDR3 reads CSASDSYEQYF. The CDR3 DNA reads as TGCAGTGCTAGTGATAGCTACGAGCAGTACTTC.

The chain couples TRBV2 to TRBJ1-5; 8 bases match TRBD1. The germline V gene encodes CDR1 SNHLY and CDR2 FYNNEI. This CDR3 has 14 amino acids. J gave up 5 bases and V 6 bases, and 6 bases lay outside the gene matches. The CDR3 DNA reads as TGTGCCAGCAGCCCCGACAGGGGAGATCAGCCCCAGCATTTT. It is translated as CASSPDRGDQPQHF.

V and J are TRBV27 and TRBJ2-1; maybe TRBD2 (6 bases). Trimming cost V 1 base and J 2 bases, with 15 bases left between them. The germline V gene has CDR1 MNHEY and CDR2 SMNVEV (reference sequence). The CDR3 is 17 amino acids. The CDR3: CASSLWSGGGTYNEQFF. The CDR3 DNA reads TGTGCCAGCAGTTTATGGTCTGGGGGAGGCACCTACAATGAGCAGTTCTTC.

V and J are TRBV27 and TRBJ2-7; TRBD2 is a possible D gene (5 bases). The V end lost 0 bases, the J end lost 6 bases, and 15 bases lay between the germline ends. Per the germline V gene, CDR1 is MNHEY and CDR2 is SMNVEV (reference sequence). The CDR3 consists of 15 residues. The CDR3: CASSLSGLEGFEQYF. DNA of the CDR3: TGTGCCAGCAGTTTATCTGGTCTAGAGGGTTTCGAGCAGTACTTC.

This chain connects TRBV19 to TRBJ1-5; TRBD1 is a possible D gene (5 bases). Trimming removed 5 bases at V and 3 bases at J, with 8 bases between. The V gene's germline CDR1 is LNHDA and CDR2 SQIVND (reference sequence). This CDR3 region has 13 residues. CDR3 coding DNA: TGTGCCAGTAGTGTCAGGGACAATCAGCCCCAGCATTTT. Encoded protein: CASSVRDNQPQHF.

V usage is TRBV5-1 and J usage is TRBJ1-1; 7 nucleotides align to TRBD1. Germline V gene lookup returns CDR1 SGHRS and CDR2 YFSETQ. The CDR3 is 14 residues long. J gave up 1 base and V 2 bases, and 2 bases lay outside the gene matches. The CDR3 DNA sequence: TGCGCCAGCAGCTTACGACAGGGGAACACTGAAGCTTTCTTT. This encodes CASSLRQGNTEAFF.

The genes are TRBV7-2 and TRBJ2-5, with D possibly being TRBD2 (6 bases). Germline V CDR1 and CDR2: SGHTA, FQGNSA. This CDR3 contains 14 residues. V was shortened by 1 base and J by 5 bases, with 11 bases between the two germline ends. The CDR3 loop is CASSLGPSAETQYF. The DNA of the CDR3 is TGTGCCAGCAGCTTAGGCCCTAGCGCGGAGACCCAGTACTTC. The full variable domain, completed using reference TRBV7-2 and TRBJ2-5, is GAGVSQSPSNKVTEKGKDVELRCDPISGHTALYWYRQSLGQGLEFLIYFQGNSAPDKSGLPSDRFSAERTGGSVSTLTIQRTQQEDSAVYLCASSLGPSAETQYFGPGTRLLVL.

This chain uses TRBV5-4 with TRBJ1-4; 11 nucleotides agree with TRBD1. This CDR3 contains 15 residues. In germline, CDR1 is SGHNT, CDR2 YYREEE (reference sequence). V lost 4 bases and J lost 4; bases outside the gene matches: 3. CDR3 coding DNA: TGTGCCAGCAGCAGGACAGGGGGCCGTAATGAAAAACTGTTTTTT. This codes for CASSRTGGRNEKLFF.

The rearrangement uses TRBV7-9 and TRBJ2-2; tentative D call: TRBD1 (6 bases). V lost 4 bases and J lost 3, with 12 bases in between. CDR1 is SEHNR, CDR2 FQNEAQ, per germline (reference sequence). The length of the CDR3 is 15 residues. The CDR3 DNA sequence: TGTGCCAGCAGCTCCCGGGACATAGACACCGGGGAGCTGTTTTTT. It codes for CASSSRDIDTGELFF.

The chain couples TRBV19 to TRBJ2-2; 14 nucleotides align to TRBD2. CDR1 and CDR2 (germline): LNHDA, SQIVND (reference sequence). This CDR3 has 17 residues. Trimming at V came to 4 bases and at J to 4 bases, leaving 5 bases not matched to a gene. The CDR3: CASSRGLAGVGTGELFF. Here the CDR3 DNA reads TGTGCCAGTAGTAGGGGACTAGCGGGAGTGGGCACCGGGGAGCTGTTTTTT.

The rearrangement joins TRBV4-1 to TRBJ1-5; 9 bases line up with TRBD1. The CDR3 runs 16 residues. Looked up from germline, CDR1 is MGHRA and CDR2 is YSYEKL. The junction had 8 bases not matched to a gene; V was cut back by 3 bases and J by 5 bases. CDR3 in DNA: TGCGCCAGCAGCCATATCCAAGGGGACAGGGATCAGCCCCAGCATTTT. It yields the protein CASSHIQGDRDQPQHF.

The genes are TRBV4-1 and TRBJ2-7; 8 nucleotides line up with TRBD1. J was trimmed by 13 bases and V by 1 base; bases with no gene match: 9. The CDR3 is made up of 13 amino acids. From germline, CDR1 is MGHRA and CDR2 YSYEKL. CDR3 DNA sequence: TGCGCCAGCAGCCAAGGGTCATGGGACAGGCCTTACTTC. This gives the protein CASSQGSWDRPYF.

The chain couples TRBV6-4 to TRBJ2-1; 10 positions agree with TRBD2. CDR3 length: 17 amino acids. Looked up from germline, CDR1 is MRHNA and CDR2 is SNTAGT. Trimming took 4 bases from V and 0 from J; bases not matched to a gene: 6. CDR3 nucleotide sequence: TGTGCCAGCAGTGCCGTCCCTAGCGGGAGCTCCTACAATGAGCAGTTCTTC. Protein product: CASSAVPSGSSYNEQFF.

This chain links TRBV2 with TRBJ2-1; TRBD2 is a possible D gene (5 bases). Per the germline V gene, CDR1 is SNHLY and CDR2 is FYNNEI. The CDR3 sequence is 15 residues long. Trimming cost V 7 bases and J 8 bases, with 21 bases left between them. DNA of the CDR3: TGTGCCAGCACTCTGAGGGCTTTAGGTGGGGATGAGCAGTTCTTC. It codes for CASTLRALGGDEQFF.

The V and J genes are TRBV6-5 and TRBJ2-1; a possible D gene is TRBD2 (5 bases). Germline CDR1 and CDR2: MNHEY and SVGAGI. Trimming removed 6 bases at V and 7 bases at J, with 10 bases between. CDR3 size: 12 residues. CDR3 bases: TGTGCCAGCAGGACTACTAGGAATGAGCAGTTCTTC. As protein: CASRTTRNEQFF.

This sequence joins TRBV28 and TRBJ1-1; weak D call: TRBD1 (6 bases). The CDR3 totals 17 residues. Trimming stripped 6 bases from V and 1 base from J, with 21 bases between. Germline V lookup: CDR1 MDHEN, CDR2 SYDVKM. This CDR3 reads CASRAGRGVVWNTEAFF. CDR3 in DNA: TGTGCCAGCAGGGCCGGGAGGGGGGTGGTGTGGAACACTGAAGCTTTCTTT.

There are a few counts of this clone. The V call is TRBV9, the J call TRBJ2-3, with D tentatively TRBD2 (6 bases). The CDR3 spans 14 residues. The germline V gene encodes CDR1 SGDLS and CDR2 YYNGEE. V lost 4 bases and J lost 3, with 12 bases in between. In nucleotides, the CDR3 is TGTGCCAGCAGCATAGCAGGGAGGACAGATACGCAGTATTTT. Protein product: CASSIAGRTDTQYF.

The chain has TRBV5-1 and TRBJ2-3, with 8 nucleotides matching TRBD2. This CDR3 has 15 residues. With 4 bases clipped from V and 7 bases from J, the junction kept 11 bases outside the gene matches. CDR1 and CDR2 from the germline V gene are SGHRS and YFSETQ. CDR3 nucleotide sequence: TGCGCCAGCAGCCCGGAGGGGCGGGAGGTAAATACGCAGTATTTT. It translates to CASSPEGREVNTQYF.

The chain links TRBV28 to TRBJ1-2; TRBD1 aligns across 8 bases. Germline lookup yields CDR1 MDHEN and CDR2 SYDVKM. The CDR3 length is 15 residues. Trimming took 2 bases from V and 8 from J; bases not matched to a gene: 10. DNA of the CDR3: TGTGCCAGCAGTTTAGGACAGGGAATCCCTTCAGGCTACACCTTC. It encodes CASSLGQGIPSGYTF.

The chain joins TRBV2 to TRBJ2-3; D is unresolved. The CDR3 has 11 residues. Looked up from germline, CDR1 is SNHLY and CDR2 is FYNNEI. Trimming removed 4 bases from V and 5 bases from J, with 4 bases in between. The CDR3 region has the DNA TGTGCCAGCAGTGCAGAAGATACGCAGTATTTT. It yields the protein CASSAEDTQYF. Drawing the rest from reference TRBV2 and TRBJ2-3, the complete variable domain is EPEVTQTPSHQVTQMGQEVILRCVPISNHLYFYWYRQILGQKVEFLVSFYNNEISEKSEIFDDQFSVERPDGSNFTLKIRSTKLEDSAMYFCASSAEDTQYFGPGTRLTVL.

This chain connects TRBV28 to TRBJ2-1; TRBD2 aligns across 8 bases. Germline V gene lookup returns CDR1 MDHEN and CDR2 SYDVKM. The length of the CDR3 is 15 residues. V dropped 6 bases and J dropped 4; count of bases not matched to a gene: 8. The CDR3 bases are TGTGCCAGCAGAAAAAAAACTAGCGGTTACAATGAGCAGTTCTTC. Amino acids: CASRKKTSGYNEQFF.

V and J are TRBV5-4 and TRBJ2-1, with 11 positions matching TRBD2. The germline V gene encodes CDR1 SGHNT and CDR2 YYREEE (reference sequence). Germline trimming cut 4 bases from V and 6 bases from J; bases unmatched to any gene: 6. CDR3 size: 15 residues. CDR3 nucleotide sequence: TGTGCCAGCAGCCTAACTAGCGGGAGTCTCAATGAGCAGTTCTTC. This encodes CASSLTSGSLNEQFF.

V and J are TRBV5-6 and TRBJ2-7; 8 nucleotides match TRBD2. J gave up 4 bases and V 4 bases, and 10 bases lay outside the gene matches. Germline V gene lookup returns CDR1 SGHDT and CDR2 YYEEEE. CDR3 length: 15 amino acids. This CDR3 is CASSRTPSGSYEQYF. The CDR3 region has the DNA TGTGCCAGCAGCCGAACCCCTAGCGGGTCTTACGAGCAGTACTTC.

The V gene is TRBV10-2, the J gene TRBJ1-1; D perhaps matches TRBD1 (6 bases). CDR3 length equals 17 residues. The V end was cut by 0 bases, the J end by 1 base, with 15 bases between. In germline, CDR1 is WSHSY, CDR2 SAAADI. CDR3: CASSESDVVGQNTEAFF. CDR3 nucleotides: TGCGCCAGCAGTGAGTCCGATGTCGTGGGACAGAACACTGAAGCTTTCTTT.

The chain couples TRBV27 to TRBJ2-3; 7 bases agree with TRBD1. The CDR3 sequence is 15 residues long. With V trimmed by 5 bases and J by 3 bases, 8 bases remained unmatched. Germline assignment: CDR1 MNHEY and CDR2 SMNVEV (reference sequence). The CDR3 is CASSHGLQGTDTQYF. DNA for the CDR3: TGTGCCAGCAGTCACGGGCTACAGGGGACAGATACGCAGTATTTT.

J is TRBJ2-1 and V is TRBV28; 12 bases agree with TRBD1. Germline V gene data show CDR1 as MDHEN and CDR2 as SYDVKM. CDR3 length: 16 residues. V dropped 6 bases and J dropped 9; count of bases not matched to a gene: 12. CDR3 bases: TGTGCCAGCAGGGGGCTACCGGGACAGGGGGCGTTTGAGCAGTTCTTC. This translates into CASRGLPGQGAFEQFF.

The V call is TRBV5-1, the J call TRBJ2-4; TRBD1 matches 7 bases. The CDR3 runs to 15 residues. V shed 0 bases, J shed 6 bases, and the junction held 6 bases outside the gene matches. Germline values: CDR1 SGHRS, CDR2 YFSETQ. CDR3: CASSLAPGQLNIQYF. CDR3 sequence (DNA): TGCGCCAGCAGCTTGGCGCCGGGACAGCTAAACATTCAGTACTTC.

In this sample, this clone turned up once. The gene calls are TRBV9 and TRBJ2-7, with D uncertain. Trimming cost V 0 bases and J 0 bases, with 7 bases left between them. CDR3 length: 14 residues. Looked up from germline, CDR1 is SGDLS and CDR2 is YYNGEE. This CDR3 is CASSVGAFSYEQYF. The DNA of the CDR3 is TGTGCCAGCAGCGTAGGGGCGTTCTCCTACGAGCAGTACTTC.

This chain joins TRBV9 and TRBJ1-1; D is uncertain. Germline-derived CDR1 and CDR2 are SGDLS and YYNGEE. Trimming took off 3 bases at V and 6 bases at J, with 9 bases between the two ends. The CDR3 has 12 amino acids. Here the CDR3 reads CASSGIRAEAFF. The CDR3 DNA follows: TGTGCCAGCAGCGGTATTCGGGCTGAAGCTTTCTTT.

This chain connects TRBV24-1 to TRBJ2-1; D is possibly TRBD1 (6 bases). V was shortened by 2 bases and J by 4 bases, with 8 bases between the two germline ends. From germline, CDR1 is KGHDR and CDR2 SFDVKD. CDR3 length: 14 amino acids. CDR3 coding DNA: TGTGCCACCAGTGATTACAGGGTATACAATGAGCAGTTCTTC. It translates to CATSDYRVYNEQFF.

The chain is built from TRBV5-4 and TRBJ2-1; perhaps TRBD2 as D (5 bases). The length of the CDR3 is 16 residues. The V end was cut by 4 bases, the J end by 6 bases, with 20 bases between. Germline CDR1 reads SGHNT; CDR2 reads YYREEE (reference sequence). For the CDR3, the DNA is TGTGCCAGCAGCGCTCCAGGACTTTTCACGGGCAATGAGCAGTTCTTC. Amino acid sequence: CASSAPGLFTGNEQFF.

The chain has TRBV28 and TRBJ2-3, with 7 bases matching TRBD1. The CDR3 runs to 15 residues. V trimming: 6 bases; J trimming: 2 bases; junction bases outside the gene matches: 8. Germline V gives CDR1 MDHEN, CDR2 SYDVKM. CDR3 sequence: CASRATGPHTDTQYF. The CDR3 bases are TGTGCCAGCAGGGCGACAGGGCCCCACACAGATACGCAGTATTTT.